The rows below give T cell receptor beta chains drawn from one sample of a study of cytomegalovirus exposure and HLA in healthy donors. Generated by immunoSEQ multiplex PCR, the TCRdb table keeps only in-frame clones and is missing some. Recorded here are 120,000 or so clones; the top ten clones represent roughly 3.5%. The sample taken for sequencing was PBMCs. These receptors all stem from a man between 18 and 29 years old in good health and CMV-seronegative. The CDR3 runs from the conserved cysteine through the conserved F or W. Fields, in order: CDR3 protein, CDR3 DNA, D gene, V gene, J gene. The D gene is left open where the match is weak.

CATSDRADNEQFF	TGCGCCACCTCGGACAGGGCTGACAATGAGCAGTTCTTC	TRBD1	TRBV10-1	TRBJ2-1
CASSISGGTEAFF	TGTGCCAGCAGCATCTCAGGGGGCACTGAAGCTTTCTTT	TRBD1	TRBV27	TRBJ1-1
CASSPRGGASTDTQYF	TGTGCCAGCAGTCCCCGAGGGGGAGCGAGCACAGATACGCAGTATTTT	.	TRBV6-4	TRBJ2-3
CASTRSLPGNEQFF	TGTGCCAGCACCCGCAGTCTTCCGGGGAATGAGCAGTTCTTC	.	TRBV7-2	TRBJ2-1
CASSEGRGHEQFF	TGTGCCAGCAGTGAGGGCAGGGGACATGAGCAGTTCTTC	.	TRBV2	TRBJ2-1
CASTIDRGLTEAFF	TGTGCCAGCACCATCGACAGGGGGCTCACTGAAGCTTTCTTT	TRBD1	TRBV6-5	TRBJ1-1
CASSLRPQGPVYEQYF	TGTGCCAGCAGTTTACGTCCACAGGGGCCCGTCTACGAGCAGTACTTC	TRBD1	TRBV27	TRBJ2-7
CATSRGVGGRHEQFF	TGTGCCACCAGCAGGGGGGTGGGAGGGCGGCATGAGCAGTTCTTC	TRBD2	TRBV15	TRBJ2-1
CAWSPGPGADTQYF	TGTGCCTGGAGCCCGGGCCCCGGGGCAGATACGCAGTATTTT	.	TRBV30	TRBJ2-3
CASSSGTGGNTEAFF	TGTGCCAGCAGCTCAGGGACGGGGGGAAACACTGAAGCTTTCTTT	.	TRBV7-6	TRBJ1-1
CASSQDDRVSGNTIYF	TGCGCCAGCAGCCAAGATGACAGGGTCTCTGGAAACACCATATATTTT	TRBD1	TRBV4-1	TRBJ1-3
CASSEGTHPNQPQHF	TGTGCCAGCAGTGAAGGGACTCATCCGAATCAGCCCCAGCATTTT	.	TRBV6-4	TRBJ1-5
CASSELLDTEAFF	TGTGCCAGCAGTGAACTTCTGGACACTGAAGCTTTCTTT	.	TRBV6-5	TRBJ1-1
CASFDVGLNTEAFF	TGTGCCAGCTTCGACGTGGGCTTGAACACTGAAGCTTTCTTT	.	TRBV6-5	TRBJ1-1
CASSPSGQANEQYF	TGCGCCAGCAGCCCGTCGGGACAGGCGAACGAGCAGTACTTC	TRBD1	TRBV5-1	TRBJ2-7
CACSRFSYEQYF	TGTGCCTGTTCTAGGTTCTCCTACGAGCAGTACTTC	.	TRBV30	TRBJ2-7
CASSQDPIGASGGPRETQYF	TGCGCCAGCAGCCAAGATCCAATAGGAGCTAGCGGGGGGCCCCGGGAGACCCAGTACTTC	TRBD2	TRBV4-1	TRBJ2-5
CASRLSKGRGNEKLFF	TGTGCCAGCAGGCTATCAAAGGGAAGGGGGAATGAAAAACTGTTTTTT	.	TRBV2	TRBJ1-4
CASSSRQEARPYNEQFF	TGTGCCAGCAGCTCCCGGCAGGAAGCCCGACCGTACAATGAGCAGTTCTTC	.	TRBV11-2	TRBJ2-1
CASSLASGGRRSTGELFF	TGCGCCAGCAGCTTGGCGTCGGGGGGGCGGCGTAGCACCGGGGAGCTGTTTTTT	TRBD2	TRBV5-1	TRBJ2-2
CASSASRTNAQYF	TGTGCCAGCAGCGCTAGTCGGACTAACGCGCAGTATTTT	.	TRBV9	TRBJ2-3
CASSGPTYEQYF	TGTGCCAGCAGTGGTCCTACCTACGAGCAGTACTTC	.	TRBV2	TRBJ2-7
CASRNVGEPMETQYF	TGTGCCAGCAGGAACGTAGGGGAACCCATGGAGACCCAGTACTTC	.	TRBV4-2	TRBJ2-5
CAWSPGQGDRIIRLFF	TGTGCCTGGAGTCCTGGACAGGGGGATAGGATAATTCGGCTGTTTTTT	TRBD1	TRBV30	TRBJ2-2
CASSLGGSTDTQYF	TGTGCCAGCAGCTTAGGCGGGTCCACAGATACGCAGTATTTT	.	TRBV13	TRBJ2-3
CASSLVGNTEAFF	TGTGCCAGCAGCCTGGTCGGGAACACTGAAGCTTTCTTT	.	TRBV7-6	TRBJ1-1
CASSVTSGLNEQFF	TGTGCCAGCAGCGTGACTAGCGGGCTCAATGAGCAGTTCTTC	TRBD2	TRBV27	TRBJ2-1
CASSQVDYEQYF	TGTGCCAGCAGCCAAGTAGACTACGAGCAGTACTTC	.	TRBV4-2	TRBJ2-7
CASSQTDRGYGYTF	TGTGCCAGCAGCCAGACGGATCGGGGCTATGGCTACACCTTC	.	TRBV11-2	TRBJ1-2
CASERAGEQYF	TGTGCCTCCGAGAGGGCAGGCGAGCAGTACTTC	.	TRBV19	TRBJ2-7
CASSDRTDDYEQYF	TGTGCCAGCAGTGACAGGACAGATGACTACGAGCAGTACTTC	.	TRBV2	TRBJ2-7
CASSPTGDLYEQYF	TGCGCCAGCAGCCCTACAGGGGACCTCTACGAGCAGTACTTC	TRBD1	TRBV4-1	TRBJ2-7
CASSPLTGARQETQYF	TGTGCCAGCAGTCCACTTACAGGGGCACGACAAGAGACCCAGTACTTC	TRBD1	TRBV27	TRBJ2-5
CASSPYLGATQYF	TGTGCCAGCAGCCCGTACTTGGGGGCTACGCAGTATTTT	.	TRBV14	TRBJ2-3
CASAIGEQETQYF	TGTGCCAGCGCCATCGGGGAGCAAGAGACCCAGTACTTC	.	TRBV9	TRBJ2-5
CASRGAGRTNEQFF	TGTGCCAGCAGAGGGGCAGGGAGGACCAATGAGCAGTTCTTC	.	TRBV25-1	TRBJ2-1
CASSFLARGRVTEAFF	TGTGCCAGCAGCTTTTTAGCTAGGGGAAGGGTCACTGAAGCTTTCTTT	.	TRBV11-1	TRBJ1-1
CASSLGTLAGGNEQFF	TGTGCCAGCAGCTTAGGAACACTAGCGGGGGGCAATGAGCAGTTCTTC	TRBD2	TRBV7-6	TRBJ2-1
CASSPSGAGTDTQYF	TGTGCCAGCAGTCCTAGCGGGGCGGGCACAGATACGCAGTATTTT	TRBD2	TRBV6-1	TRBJ2-3
CASSELTGGIRIQYF	TGCGCCAGCAGTGAGTTGACAGGGGGTATTCGCATTCAGTACTTC	TRBD1	TRBV10-2	TRBJ2-4
CASSKRQGLAANEKLFF	TGTGCCAGCAGCAAAAGGCAGGGTTTGGCAGCTAATGAAAAACTGTTTTTT	.	TRBV5-6	TRBJ1-4
CASRGSGWTGELFF	TGTGCCAGCAGAGGATCCGGGTGGACCGGGGAGCTGTTTTTT	.	TRBV6-5	TRBJ2-2
CASSARGTRGGSGEQYF	TGTGCCAGCAGCGCTAGGGGGACTAGGGGGGGTTCGGGCGAGCAGTACTTC	TRBD2	TRBV2	TRBJ2-7
CASSHGQGRSYGYTF	TGTGCCAGCAGCCACGGACAGGGACGATCCTATGGCTACACCTTC	TRBD1	TRBV14	TRBJ1-2
CASSFREAIPYEQYF	TGTGCCAGCAGCTTTAGAGAGGCAATTCCCTACGAGCAGTACTTC	.	TRBV5-8	TRBJ2-7
CASSLRTLPEKLFF	TGTGCCAGCAGCTTGAGGACTCTTCCTGAAAAACTGTTTTTT	.	TRBV5-5	TRBJ1-4
CASSYDRVTEAFF	TGTGCCAGCAGCTACGACAGGGTCACTGAAGCTTTCTTT	TRBD1	TRBV5-6	TRBJ1-1
CASSQEQGVAEKLFF	TGCGCCAGCAGCCAAGAACAGGGGGTGGCTGAAAAACTGTTTTTT	TRBD1	TRBV4-1	TRBJ1-4
CASSSRLAGPRNEQFF	TGTGCCAGCAGCAGCAGACTAGCGGGGCCCCGGAATGAGCAGTTCTTC	TRBD2	TRBV9	TRBJ2-1
CASSWVAGNTGELFF	TGCGCCAGCAGCTGGGTGGCGGGGAACACCGGGGAGCTGTTTTTT	.	TRBV5-1	TRBJ2-2
CASRDSPDLYEQYF	TGCGCCAGCAGGGACTCCCCAGATCTCTACGAGCAGTACTTC	.	TRBV5-1	TRBJ2-7
CASRLVTETQYF	TGTGCCAGCAGACTTGTAACGGAGACCCAGTACTTC	.	TRBV7-2	TRBJ2-5
CASSAQSGKQYF	TGTGCCAGCAGTGCGCAGTCAGGGAAACAGTACTTC	.	TRBV6-1	TRBJ2-5
CASTLTGEGAYEQYF	TGTGCCAGCACCCTAACCGGGGAGGGGGCCTACGAGCAGTACTTC	.	TRBV6-1	TRBJ2-7
CAWSAYRGANSPLHF	TGTGCCTGGAGTGCCTATCGCGGGGCTAATTCACCCCTCCACTTT	.	TRBV30	TRBJ1-6
CASSRETGTSGGYEQFF	TGTGCCAGCAGCCGTGAAACCGGGACTAGCGGCGGCTATGAGCAGTTCTTC	TRBD2	TRBV5-4	TRBJ2-1
CASSLPGTSLDEQYF	TGTGCCAGCAGCTTACCTGGGACTAGTCTGGACGAGCAGTACTTC	TRBD2	TRBV7-9	TRBJ2-7
CASSLPIDGNRETQYF	TGTGCCAGCAGCCTACCAATCGACGGAAACAGAGAGACCCAGTACTTC	.	TRBV9	TRBJ2-5